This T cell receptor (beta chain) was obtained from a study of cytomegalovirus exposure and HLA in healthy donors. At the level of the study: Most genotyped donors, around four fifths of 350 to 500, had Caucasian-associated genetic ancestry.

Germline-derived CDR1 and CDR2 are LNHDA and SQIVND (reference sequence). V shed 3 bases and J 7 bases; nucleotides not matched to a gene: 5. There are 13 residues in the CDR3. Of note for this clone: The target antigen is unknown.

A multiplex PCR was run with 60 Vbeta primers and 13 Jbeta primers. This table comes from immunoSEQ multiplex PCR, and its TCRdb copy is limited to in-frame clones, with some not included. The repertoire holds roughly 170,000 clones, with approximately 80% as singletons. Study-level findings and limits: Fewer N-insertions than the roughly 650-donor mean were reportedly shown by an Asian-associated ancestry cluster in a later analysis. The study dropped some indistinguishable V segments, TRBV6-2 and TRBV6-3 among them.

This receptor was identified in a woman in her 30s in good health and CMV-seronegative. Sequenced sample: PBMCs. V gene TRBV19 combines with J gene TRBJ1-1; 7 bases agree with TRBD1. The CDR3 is CASSITGDGEAFF. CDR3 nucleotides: TGTGCCAGTAGTATCACAGGGGATGGTGAAGCTTTCTTT.